Included here is one TCR beta chain sequence, with context. This record belongs to a study of cytomegalovirus exposure and HLA in healthy donors. The PCR employed 60 Vbeta primers together with 13 Jbeta primers. Some clones are missing from TCRdb's copy, which holds only in-frame ones; the method was immunoSEQ multiplex PCR. The sample records about 64,000 clones, 85% being singletons. Germline CDR1 reads SGHRS; CDR2 reads YFSETQ. CDR3 length equals 12 residues. V was shortened by 4 bases and J by 5 bases, with 9 bases between the two germline ends. Sequenced: PBMCs. The clonotype comes from a female donor in good health and CMV-seronegative. This sequence joins TRBV5-1 and TRBJ1-2, with TRBD1 as a possible D gene (5 bases). Written as DNA, the CDR3 is TGCGCCAGCAGCCTGGACACGTATGGCTACACCTTC. Protein: CASSLDTYGYTF. The full variable domain, its missing parts supplied by reference TRBV5-1 and TRBJ1-2, is KAGVTQTPRYLIKTRGQQVTLSCSPISGHRSVSWYQQTPGQGLQFLFEYFSETQRNKGNFPGRFSGRQFSNSRSEMNVSTLELGDSALYLCASSLDTYGYTFGSGTRLTVV.